This T cell receptor (beta chain) is drawn from a study of blood T cells in healthy people across ages. V was pared by 2 bases and J by 4 bases, with 10 bases between. Germline V gene sequence: CDR1 SGHDN, CDR2 FVKESK. The CDR3 loop spans 14 amino acids. Primers used in a second PCR of about 6 to 11 cycles were a sample-barcoded 5' primer and a J-beta primer mix. MiXCR, run by TCRdb on the 5' RACE reads, gives a single entry per CDR3 protein. Here the sample spans some 790,000 distinct CDR3 sequences, under 30% being singletons. This sequence was found in an elderly woman in good health. Specimen: blood. The V call is TRBV14, the J call TRBJ2-3; perhaps D is TRBD1 or TRBD2 (6 bases each). The CDR3 nucleotides read TGTGCCAGCAGCCAACTCGGGGGCGCAGATACGCAGTATTTT. Translation: CASSQLGGADTQYF.